Below, 10 T cell receptor beta chains from the same sample are listed, as sequenced in a study of radiation and T cells in renal cell carcinoma. Noted time point: blood 4 weeks post-SBRT, at nephrectomy. The treatment: 15 Gy SBRT to primary tumor, nephrectomy 4 weeks later. Clones were read by immunoSEQ multiplex PCR, and TCRdb kept only the in-frame ones, dropping some. The repertoire holds roughly 64,000 clones, with 65% to 80% as singletons. The source material was blood, sampled from a patient whose treatment included radiotherapy and nephrectomy. The receptor source for this set is a man aged 55 to 70 with renal cell carcinoma.

The rearrangement joins TRBV6-5 to TRBJ1-2; a weak D match, TRBD1 (5 bases). Germline V gene data show CDR1 as MNHEY and CDR2 as SVGAGI. This CDR3 has 13 amino acids. V lost 6 bases and J 4 bases, leaving 12 bases between the germline ends. This chain's CDR3 is CASRIDSSYGYTF. CDR3 sequence (DNA): TGTGCCAGCAGGATAGACAGCTCCTATGGCTACACCTTC.

The chain carries TRBV5-5 and TRBJ2-5, with 11 bases identical to TRBD2. With V trimmed by 4 bases and J by 1 base, 3 bases remained unmatched. Germline V gives CDR1 SGHKS, CDR2 YYEKEE (reference sequence). CDR3 size: 15 residues. In DNA form, the CDR3 reads TGTGCCAGCAGCCCGACTAGCGGGACCCAAGAGACCCAGTACTTC. As protein: CASSPTSGTQETQYF.

There are a few counts of this clone. This CDR3 reads CASSEAYTEAFF. Here the CDR3 DNA reads TGTGCCAGCAGTGAAGCTTATACTGAAGCTTTCTTT. V is TRBV6-5 and J is TRBJ1-1, with D unresolved. This CDR3 contains 12 residues. Per the germline V gene, CDR1 is MNHEY and CDR2 is SVGAGI. V was trimmed by 5 bases and J by 5 bases, leaving 9 bases between them.

This chain uses TRBV6-6 with TRBJ1-4; D uncertain. Germline CDR1 MNHNY, CDR2 SVGAGI (reference sequence). V lost 6 bases and J 0 bases, leaving 8 bases between the germline ends. This CDR3 has 14 residues. The CDR3 bases are TGTGCCAGCAGCCACTATGCAACTAATGAAAAACTGTTTTTT. As protein: CASSHYATNEKLFF.

The chain joins TRBV25-1 to TRBJ1-2; D unclear. Germline assignment: CDR1 MGHDK and CDR2 SYGVNS. This CDR3 comprises 13 residues. Trimming stripped 3 bases from V and 4 bases from J, with 9 bases between. The CDR3 loop reads CASSDGSRYGYTF. The CDR3 nucleotides are TGTGCCAGCAGTGATGGGTCCCGCTATGGCTACACCTTC.

The V and J genes are TRBV9 and TRBJ2-1, with D tentatively TRBD2 (6 bases). Germline V gene lookup returns CDR1 SGDLS and CDR2 YYNGEE. The CDR3 runs to 17 residues. V was clipped by 4 bases and J by 5 bases, with 22 bases between them. The CDR3 DNA reads TGTGCCAGCAGCCATCCTCTCAACGCGGGACGGCACAATGAGCAGTTCTTC. This translates into CASSHPLNAGRHNEQFF.

In DNA form, the CDR3 reads TGTGCCAGCACCACGGGGCTGAACTCTGGAAACACCATATATTTT. Translating gives CASTTGLNSGNTIYF. The chain has TRBV6-5 and TRBJ1-3; possible D gene TRBD1, 5 bases. V lost 7 bases and J lost 0, with 13 bases in between. There are 15 residues in the CDR3. The V gene's germline CDR1 is MNHEY and CDR2 SVGAGI.

The chain couples TRBV27 to TRBJ2-7; D gene ambiguous. Trimming shortened V by 5 bases and J by 0 bases, and 14 bases separated the two germline ends. The CDR3 contains 15 residues. From germline, CDR1 is MNHEY and CDR2 SMNVEV (reference sequence). The CDR3 DNA reads TGTGCCAGCAGTCCGAGGTTTACAAGCTCCTACGAGCAGTACGTC. Translated, it gives CASSPRFTSSYEQYV.

The rearrangement uses TRBV5-8 and TRBJ2-3; 13 bases fit TRBD2. The V and J ends lost 5 bases and 6 bases, in that order; junction bases with no gene match: 3. Per the germline V gene, CDR1 is SGHTS and CDR2 is YDEGEE. The CDR3 sequence is 14 residues long. CDR3 nucleotide sequence: TGTGCCAGCAGGGCGGGACTAGCGGGGGATACGCAGTATTTT. It codes for CASRAGLAGDTQYF.

This clone was recorded only once. The chain employs TRBV9 and TRBJ1-2; 7 nucleotides agree with TRBD1. The V segment lost 3 bases and the J segment 11 bases; nucleotides outside the gene matches: 19. Per the germline V gene, CDR1 is SGDLS and CDR2 is YYNGEE. This CDR3 contains 16 residues. CDR3 residues: CASSGGDSQDMAGYTF. The CDR3, as DNA: TGTGCCAGCAGCGGGGGGGACAGTCAGGATATGGCTGGTTACACCTTC.